This T cell receptor beta chain was sequenced during a study of cytotoxic CD8 clonotypes in ibrutinib-treated CLL. Sequenced by immunoSEQ multiplex PCR; TCRdb stores in-frame clones only, minus some. The table has about 160,000 clones, around 84% seen once. Cryopreserved PBMCs yielded about 2 micrograms of genomic DNA for TCR beta libraries. A note on this clone: Its antigen is currently unknown.

Trimming cost V 7 bases and J 4 bases, with 16 bases left between them. There are 14 residues in the CDR3. From germline, CDR1 is MDHEN and CDR2 SYDVKM. Findings of the study overall: Measured clonality at baseline was greater than in age-matched healthy donors and tracked with circulating CD8+ T-cell counts.

The rearrangement joins TRBV28 to TRBJ1-2, with D possibly TRBD1 on 6 matching bases. The material sequenced was PBMCs, taken after 12 months of ibrutinib treatment. This TCR was recovered from a human donor with chronic lymphocytic leukemia. The CDR3 spells CASTPGGASYGYTF. DNA of the CDR3: TGTGCCAGCACCCCTGGGGGGGCTAGCTATGGCTACACCTTC.